This T cell receptor (beta chain) derives from a study of response to subunit inactivated influenza vaccine listed by TCRdb under 2018. For context, the study as a whole: Deep quantitative T cell receptor repertoire profiling was used in the study to track responses to a trivalent subunit inactivated influenza vaccine. General conclusions and limits of the study: The authors proposed that each seasonal influenza vaccination may bring in only a limited number of new T cells.

Libraries were made using RT-PCR. The reads were generated on an Illumina HiSeq 2500. Starting from the raw public reads, TCRdb applied fastp trimming at Q25, assembled clones with MiXCR and retained in-frame beta chains. Each CDR3 protein appears once, grouped with its most common genes and DNA. The sample yields some 850,000 distinct CDR3 sequences; less than 20% were counted once. The ten most abundant clones make up about a tenth of the sample. Concerning this clonotype: Its antigen is unknown. No base qualities exist here, and no much larger clone lies one base off it.

The source of this sequence is a man over 45 who received an inactivated influenza vaccine. Donor details come from another sample of the same person, matched by shared clones. Here the sequenced sample was PBMCs from blood, taken 4 to 6 days after vaccination.

The CDR3 protein sequence reads: CATSVAGGTDTQYF. The base sequence is TGTGCCACCAGTGTAGCGGGTGGAACAGATACGCAGTATTTT. In this chain, TRBV24-1 is recombined with TRBJ2-3, with 7 junctional bases fitting TRBD2. Trimming takes 5 bases off V and 3 bases off J; junction bases not matched to a gene: 4. The CDR3 spans 14 residues, from the cysteine through the phenylalanine. The kept DNA is CDR3 alone, 42 bases in frame from the first base. Taken from the germline V gene, the CDR1 and CDR2 loops are KGHDR and SFDVKD.